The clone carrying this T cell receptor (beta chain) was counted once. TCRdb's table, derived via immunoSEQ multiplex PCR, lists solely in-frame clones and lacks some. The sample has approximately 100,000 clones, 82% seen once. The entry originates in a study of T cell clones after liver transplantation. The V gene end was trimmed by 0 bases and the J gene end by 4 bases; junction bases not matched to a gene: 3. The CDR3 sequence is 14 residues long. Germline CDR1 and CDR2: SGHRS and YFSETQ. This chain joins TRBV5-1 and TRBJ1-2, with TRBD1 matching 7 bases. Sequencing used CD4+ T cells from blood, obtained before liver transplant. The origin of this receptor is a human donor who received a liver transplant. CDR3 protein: CASSLARDSYGYTF. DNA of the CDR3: TGCGCCAGCAGCTTGGCTCGGGACAGCTATGGCTACACCTTC.